This TCR beta chain was obtained from a study of cytotoxic CD8 clonotypes in ibrutinib-treated CLL (dated by TCRdb to about 2021). Describing the broader study: The cohort was composed of about 10 relapsed/refractory and roughly 16 treatment-naive patients; IGHV unmutated status was identified in fewer than 18 patients. Of the approximately 86 people in the trial, 25 to 30 had longitudinal samples available. Cryopreserved peripheral blood mononuclear cells were collected at three points: before therapy, at response, and at either sustained remission or disease progression. On average, each sample had a few hundred thousand productive templates and around 100,000 productive rearrangements. The response samples were drawn at a median of approximately twelve months into treatment, with a range of roughly 6 to 40 months. Partial responses were observed in about 24 patients and complete responses in 2; after a median follow-up of 68 months, remission was maintained in around 14 patients and progression was observed in around twelve.

By its share of the sample, this clone is medium-sized (0.01 to 0.1%). Its specific antigen is unknown. One base away there is no much larger clone; base qualities are not given. General study outcomes and caveats: Baseline clonality exceeded that of age-matched healthy donors and correlated strongly with circulating CD8+ T-cell counts. Lymph node repertoires were not examined, and the timing of sampling was not matched between patients in sustained remission and those whose disease progressed. Public clonotypes were rare and either shrank or stayed stable during treatment, and the rise in clonality at ibrutinib response reflected expansion of private clonotypes. An increase in clonality was observed at ibrutinib response, with clonality remaining stable during sustained remission and falling back toward baseline at progression.

For TCR beta library preparation, around 2 micrograms of genomic DNA were isolated from cryopreserved PBMCs. Longitudinal blood samples from CLL patients receiving ibrutinib monotherapy were subjected to high-throughput TCR beta sequencing. The patients took part in an open-label, single-center phase 2 trial of ibrutinib monotherapy. On a MiSeq, deep resolution sequencing aimed for a depth between 1 in 1 million and 1 in 200,000 T cells, with each clonotype covered around 9.2x on average. TCR beta libraries were generated with the immunoSEQ hsTCRB Kit. In the authors' own workflow: Data were analyzed with ImmunoSEQ Data Assistant and ImmunoSEQ Analyzer, with V, D and J genes assigned per IMGT definitions. Clonality, which ranges from 0 to 1, was calculated as one minus the normalized Shannon entropy of productive rearrangement frequencies. Only overrepresented clonotypes making up at least 0.05% of the repertoire of each patient were included in the public clonotype analysis. Thirteen age-matched healthy donor repertoires from immuneACCESS were used as controls for clonality. The table comes from immuneACCESS by way of TCRdb, which keeps in-frame sequences with V and J called. Part of the clones is missing from these tables; in studies checked, under half for an unresolved V gene and the rest for unknown reasons. The V and J calls and clone size come from that table; D and trimming were worked out from the DNA. The sample yields 35,000 or so clones; roughly three quarters were counted once. The top ten clonotypes cover about 30% of the sample.

Deletion took 2 bases off V and 4 bases off J, with a span of 14 bases between the germline ends. From its cysteine to its phenylalanine, the CDR3 spans 16 amino acids. The retained sequence is limited to the CDR3, 48 bases, with the frame set at the first base. Looking up the germline V gene (reference sequence) yields CDR1 LNHNV and CDR2 YYDKDF. This chain joins TRBV15 to TRBJ1-4; confidence is insufficient to name the D gene. Sample: PBMCs, taken before ibrutinib treatment. The sequence came from a human donor with chronic lymphocytic leukemia. The DNA sequence is as follows: TGTGCCACCAGCAGACCGCAGGCGTATCTTAATGAAAAACTGTTTTTT. Its product reads: CATSRPQAYLNEKLFF.